The next 26 T cell receptor beta chains were all read from a single sample in a study of early T cells in non-severe SARS-CoV-2 infection. TCRdb itself ran the 5' RACE reads through MiXCR, one entry per CDR3 protein. This table holds under 95,000 distinct CDR3 sequences, less than 15% found once. The sequenced sample was whole blood. Source of these receptors: an adult who was a healthcare worker with PCR-confirmed SARS-CoV-2 infection or an uninfected control (not recorded which).

This clonotype was counted only a few times. The V and J genes are TRBV29-1 and TRBJ2-5; 11 bases line up with TRBD1. Germline assignment: CDR1 SQVTM and CDR2 ANQGSEA. This CDR3 has 14 residues. The junction had 6 bases not matched to a gene; V was cut back by 7 bases and J by 2 bases. The chain's CDR3 is CSGTDRGLQETQYF. The CDR3 DNA is TGCAGCGGAACGGACAGGGGGCTGCAAGAGACCCAGTACTTC.

The J gene is TRBJ2-1, the V gene TRBV14; 9 bases align to TRBD2. Unmatched junction bases numbered 8, after V lost 1 base and J lost 7 bases. Germline CDR1 SGHDN, CDR2 FVKESK. This CDR3 spans 16 amino acids. For the CDR3, the DNA is TGTGCCAGCAGCCAAGTCTTGAGCGGGAGGTGGAATGAGCAGTTCTTC. As protein: CASSQVLSGRWNEQFF.

The chain carries TRBV10-3 and TRBJ1-1; D is uncertain. This CDR3 has 14 residues. Germline lookup yields CDR1 ENHRY and CDR2 SYGVKD. The V and J ends lost 11 bases and 3 bases respectively, with 19 bases between them. The CDR3 DNA reads as TGTGCCGTTTCTCCCGGCACCACATACACTGAAGCTTTCTTT. This translates into CAVSPGTTYTEAFF.

This clonotype has just a few counts. The gene calls are TRBV6-6 and TRBJ1-5; TRBD1 matches at 10 bases. Germline values: CDR1 MNHNY, CDR2 SVGAGI (reference sequence). The CDR3 sequence is 17 residues long. V was clipped by 6 bases and J by 3 bases; unmatched bases: 11. CDR3 coding DNA: TGTGCCAGCAGCCGTACCGGGACAGGGGTTGTCAATCAGCCCCAGCATTTT. It codes for CASSRTGTGVVNQPQHF.

This chain uses TRBV29-1 with TRBJ2-7; 9 positions match TRBD1. V dropped 4 bases and J dropped 4; count of bases not matched to a gene: 11. Germline assignment: CDR1 SQVTM and CDR2 ANQGSEA. This CDR3 spans 15 amino acids. For the CDR3, the DNA is TGCAGCGTTGTGGGAACACAGGGGGCATTATACGAGCAGTACTTC. Its translation is CSVVGTQGALYEQYF.

This clonotype was observed a few times. The chain recombines TRBV5-1 with TRBJ2-6, with D maybe TRBD2 (5 bases). The ends were cut back, 0 bases at V and 0 bases at J, with 13 bases in the middle. The CDR3 loop spans 18 amino acids. CDR1 SGHRS and CDR2 YFSETQ come from the germline V gene. The CDR3 loop reads CASSLAGGPRSGANVLTF. The CDR3 region has the DNA TGCGCCAGCAGCTTGGCCGGCGGGCCTCGCTCTGGGGCCAACGTCCTGACTTTC.

The table lists this clonotype with many counts. For the CDR3, the DNA is TGTGCCAGCAGCACAGACAGCGACACTGAAGCTTTCTTT. As protein: CASSTDSDTEAFF. The chain carries TRBV7-3 and TRBJ1-1; TRBD1 might be the D (5 bases). This CDR3 has 13 residues. Germline V CDR1 and CDR2: SGHTA, FQGTGA. The V end was cut by 5 bases, the J end by 3 bases, with 10 bases between.

This clonotype was seen only a few times. V and J are TRBV13 and TRBJ2-1; 10 bases are shared with TRBD2. V trimming: 5 bases; J trimming: 5 bases; junction bases outside the gene matches: 6. This CDR3 is 15 amino acids long. Germline-derived CDR1 and CDR2 are PRHDT and FYEKMQ (reference sequence). The CDR3 DNA follows: TGTGCCAGCAGCCTACGGACTAGCGGACACAATGAGCAGTTCTTC. Encoded protein: CASSLRTSGHNEQFF.

The chain links TRBV30 to TRBJ1-5; perhaps TRBD1 as D (6 bases). The ends were cut back, 5 bases at V and 6 bases at J, with 20 bases in the middle. In germline, CDR1 is GTSNPN, CDR2 SVGIG (reference sequence). The CDR3 contains 15 residues. CDR3 sequence: CAWATGAVGGQPQHF. For the CDR3, the DNA is TGTGCCTGGGCCACCGGGGCCGTAGGGGGTCAGCCCCAGCATTTT.

V usage is TRBV27 and J usage is TRBJ1-2; 10 bases map to TRBD1. Per the germline V gene, CDR1 is MNHEY and CDR2 is SMNVEV (reference sequence). The CDR3 extends over 17 amino acids. V lost 4 bases to trimming and J lost 4 bases; unmatched junction nucleotides: 12. CDR3 in DNA: TGTGCCAGCAGTTCATATTCCCGGACAGGGGGGGGCTATGGCTACACCTTC. Protein: CASSSYSRTGGGYGYTF.

The chain recombines TRBV14 with TRBJ1-1; D possibly corresponds to TRBD1 (6 bases). Per the germline V gene, CDR1 is SGHDN and CDR2 is FVKESK. V was cut by 2 bases and J by 5 bases, with 6 bases left in between. The CDR3 has 12 amino acids. The CDR3 loop reads CASSQQGTEAFF. The CDR3 bases are TGTGCCAGCAGCCAACAGGGGACTGAAGCTTTCTTT.

This clonotype was found a few times. The V gene is TRBV15, the J gene TRBJ2-7, with D hard to call. Trimming stripped 5 bases from V and 3 bases from J, with 14 bases between. CDR1 and CDR2 from the germline V gene are LNHNV and YYDKDF (reference sequence). The length of the CDR3 is 14 residues. The CDR3 nucleotides read TGTGCCACCAGCCCCCGAGGCGGCCGCTACGAGCAGTACTTC. It yields the protein CATSPRGGRYEQYF. Full variable domain (remainder filled in from reference TRBV15 and TRBJ2-7): DAMVIQNPRYQVTQFGKPVTLSCSQTLNHNVMYWYQQKSSQAPKLLFHYYDKDFNNEADTPDNFQSRRPNTSFCFLDIRSPGLGDTAMYLCATSPRGGRYEQYFGPGTRLTVT.

The chain recombines TRBV7-2 with TRBJ2-3; the D gene is possibly TRBD2 (6 bases). CDR3 size: 16 residues. Germline CDR1 SGHTA, CDR2 FQGNSA. Trimming left V 1 base short and J 0 bases short, with 11 bases between. The CDR3 DNA sequence: TGTGCCAGCAGCTTAGGAGCGGGTGGGAGCACAGATACGCAGTATTTT. Its protein is CASSLGAGGSTDTQYF.

This clonotype was seen a handful of times. The chain uses TRBV7-2 and TRBJ2-4, with TRBD1 as a possible D gene (5 bases). V dropped 5 bases and J dropped 2 bases, with 16 bases sitting between them. Looked up from germline, CDR1 is SGHTA and CDR2 is FQGNSA. This CDR3 contains 16 residues. CDR3 sequence reads: CASSKQVALTKNIQYF. The CDR3 bases are TGTGCCAGCAGCAAACAGGTGGCCCTAACCAAAAACATTCAGTACTTC.

This clonotype was observed a handful of times. The rearrangement uses TRBV15 and TRBJ1-3, with 7 positions matching TRBD1. CDR1 is LNHNV, CDR2 YYDKDF, per germline (reference sequence). Trimming at V came to 3 bases and at J to 0 bases, leaving 8 bases not matched to a gene. There are 17 residues in the CDR3. DNA for the CDR3: TGTGCCACCAGCAGTCCCAGGGACAGCCACTCTGGAAACACCATATATTTT. Its translation is CATSSPRDSHSGNTIYF.

This clonotype has a count of ten or more. V usage is TRBV4-1 and J usage is TRBJ2-7; 10 bases fit TRBD1. Unmatched junction bases numbered 8, after V lost 3 bases and J lost 6 bases. Per the germline V gene, CDR1 is MGHRA and CDR2 is YSYEKL. CDR3 size: 15 residues. As DNA, the CDR3 is TGCGCCAGCAGCCAGCCGGGACAGGGGAGTCTCGAGCAGTACTTC. This sequence encodes CASSQPGQGSLEQYF.

V is TRBV7-2 and J is TRBJ2-3; no clear D. Trimming shortened V by 5 bases and J by 5 bases, and 17 bases separated the two germline ends. Germline CDR1 SGHTA, CDR2 FQGNSA. The CDR3 contains 15 residues. The CDR3 DNA reads TGTGCCAGCAGCGATAGTCTAGGAAATAAAGATACGCAGTATTTT. It is translated as CASSDSLGNKDTQYF.

The chain uses TRBV7-9 and TRBJ2-1, with 11 bases matching TRBD2. Trimming cost V 5 bases and J 9 bases; bases outside gene matches: 18. CDR3 size: 18 residues. In germline, CDR1 is SEHNR, CDR2 FQNEAQ (reference sequence). Here the CDR3 reads CASSPVLGGASGRTEQFF. CDR3 sequence (DNA): TGTGCCAGCAGCCCAGTCCTTGGAGGGGCTAGCGGGAGGACTGAGCAGTTCTTC.

V gene TRBV6-2 or TRBV6-3 combines with J gene TRBJ2-3, with unresolved D. The CDR3 totals 13 residues. Trimming shortened V by 0 bases and J by 2 bases, and 3 bases separated the two germline ends. The germline CDR1 and CDR2 sequences are MNHEY and SVGEGT. In DNA form, the CDR3 reads TGTGCCAGCAGTTACTCGAACACAGATACGCAGTATTTT. This encodes CASSYSNTDTQYF.

This clonotype was counted many times. The genes are TRBV14 and TRBJ1-2; 7 nucleotides align to TRBD1. The CDR3 covers 15 residues. V lost 3 bases and J lost 4; bases outside the gene matches: 8. The germline gives CDR1 SGHDN, CDR2 FVKESK. The CDR3 DNA reads as TGTGCCAGCAGCCATGGGGACAGCCGATTCTATGGCTACACCTTC. Protein: CASSHGDSRFYGYTF.

V usage is TRBV4-1 and J usage is TRBJ2-1, with D hard to call. Germline assignment: CDR1 MGHRA and CDR2 YSYEKL. This CDR3 is 17 amino acids long. V was clipped by 1 base and J by 4 bases, with 17 bases between them. CDR3 DNA sequence: TGCGCCAGCAGCCAAGCCATTCTTAACACAGAGTACAATGAGCAGTTCTTC. It codes for CASSQAILNTEYNEQFF.

This chain uses TRBV2 with TRBJ1-1; TRBD1 matches 9 bases. Germline lookup yields CDR1 SNHLY and CDR2 FYNNEI. The CDR3 length is 17 residues. The J segment lost 2 bases and the V segment lost 6 bases, leaving 13 bases of the junction unmatched. The CDR3 sequence is CASRNPSGQGINTEAFF. As DNA, the CDR3 is TGTGCCAGCAGAAACCCCTCTGGACAGGGGATCAACACTGAAGCTTTCTTT. Together with reference TRBV2 and TRBJ1-1, the CDR3 gives the full variable domain: EPEVTQTPSHQVTQMGQEVILRCVPISNHLYFYWYRQILGQKVEFLVSFYNNEISEKSEIFDDQFSVERPDGSNFTLKIRSTKLEDSAMYFCASRNPSGQGINTEAFFGQGTRLTVV.

This chain links TRBV7-6 with TRBJ2-7, with 8 bases identical to TRBD2. Germline trimming cut 1 base from V and 5 bases from J; bases unmatched to any gene: 7. This CDR3 contains 15 residues. Germline CDR1 is SGHVS and CDR2 is FNYEAQ. The CDR3 DNA reads TGTGCCAGCAGCTTAGGGACGGGAGGGCTAGACGAGCAGTACTTC. Its translation: CASSLGTGGLDEQYF.

The chain uses TRBV25-1 and TRBJ2-3; D ambiguous. V shed 5 bases and J shed 5 bases, with 11 bases lying between them. The CDR3 has 13 residues. Germline V CDR1 and CDR2: MGHDK, SYGVNS. The CDR3 loop is CASSLGYGDTQYF. The CDR3 bases are TGTGCCAGCAGTCTCGGTTATGGAGATACGCAGTATTTT.

Only a few counts were recorded for this clonotype. V and J are TRBV30 and TRBJ2-5; D ambiguous. Germline V gene lookup returns CDR1 GTSNPN and CDR2 SVGIG (reference sequence). V lost 2 bases and J 5 bases, leaving 18 bases between the germline ends. The CDR3 has 15 residues. CDR3 nucleotide sequence: TGTGCCTGGAGTAGAGACCCCCTCCCCGCCGAGACCCAGTACTTC. It translates to CAWSRDPLPAETQYF.

This clonotype was counted between two and nine times. The chain uses TRBV11-2 and TRBJ1-5; D uncertain. The V gene lost 3 bases and the J gene lost 0 bases, with 12 bases spanning the gap. CDR3 length: 16 amino acids. The germline gives CDR1 SGHAT, CDR2 FQNNGV. The CDR3 region has the DNA TGTGCCAGCAGCTTGGGAACAGCGTATAGCAATCAGCCCCAGCATTTT. Translation: CASSLGTAYSNQPQHF.